This entry lists 29 T cell receptor beta chains sequenced from one sample in a study of T cell repertoires in cytomegalovirus infection. Each CDR3 protein gets one entry after TCRdb re-called the reads with MiXCR. The top ten clones hold 6.5% to 10% of a sample with roughly 640,000 distinct CDR3 sequences, 20% to 25% of them seen once. Sequenced sample: CD8+ T cells from PBMCs. These receptor sequences come from a human donor in good health (CMV status not recorded). Some clones in this sample may be carry-over from other donors' samples.

The chain couples TRBV6-5 to TRBJ1-2; D is unclear. Per germline, CDR1 MNHEY and CDR2 SVGAGI. V was trimmed by 8 bases and J by 1 base, leaving 11 bases between them. CDR3 length equals 13 residues. The CDR3 sequence is CASGDAFNYGYTF. CDR3 nucleotides: TGTGCCAGCGGTGATGCCTTTAACTATGGCTACACCTTC.

Only a few counts were recorded for this clonotype. The gene calls are TRBV7-9 and TRBJ2-1; 7 bases fit TRBD2. Germline V gene lookup returns CDR1 SEHNR and CDR2 FQNEAQ (reference sequence). CDR3 length: 13 amino acids. The junction had 2 bases not matched to a gene; V was cut back by 0 bases and J by 9 bases. The CDR3 is CASSLASGLEQFF. DNA for the CDR3: TGTGCCAGCAGCTTAGCTAGCGGGCTTGAGCAGTTCTTC. Together with reference TRBV7-9 and TRBJ2-1, the CDR3 gives the full variable domain: DTGVSQNPRHKITKRGQNVTFRCDPISEHNRLYWYRQTLGQGPEFLTYFQNEAQLEKSRLLSDRFSAERPKGSFSTLEIQRTEQGDSAMYLCASSLASGLEQFFGPGTRLTVL.

This clonotype showed up just once. This rearrangement joins TRBV20-1 to TRBJ2-1; the D gene is possibly TRBD2 (5 bases). CDR3 length: 12 amino acids. The V and J ends lost 5 bases and 7 bases respectively, with 12 bases between them. Germline V lookup: CDR1 DFQATT, CDR2 SNEGSKA (reference sequence). CDR3 protein: CSAPEDENEQFF. CDR3 nucleotides: TGCAGTGCTCCGGAGGACGAGAATGAGCAGTTCTTC.

This clonotype was counted ten times or more. The chain combines TRBV28 with TRBJ2-3; D is undetermined. The germline V gene encodes CDR1 MDHEN and CDR2 SYDVKM. This CDR3 spans 14 amino acids. The V and J ends lost 2 bases and 2 bases respectively, with 8 bases between them. CDR3 sequence (DNA): TGTGCCAGCAGTTTAGGAGATATCACAGATACGCAGTATTTT. It is translated as CASSLGDITDTQYF.

A few counts support this clonotype. The chain is built from TRBV29-1 and TRBJ1-1; no reliable D call. CDR3 length equals 13 residues. Between the trimmed V and J ends, which lost 8 bases and 4 bases, there was a span of 17 bases. Germline CDR1 and CDR2: SQVTM and ANQGSEA. CDR3 nucleotide sequence: TGCAGCATCAGGTATGGTGAAGTCACTGAAGCTTTCTTT. Translation gives CSIRYGEVTEAFF. Combining the CDR3 with reference TRBV29-1 and TRBJ1-1 gives the whole variable domain SAVISQKPSRDICQRGTSLTIQCQVDSQVTMMFWYRQQPGQSLTLIATANQGSEATYESGFVIDKFPISRPNLTFSTLTVSNMSPEDSSIYLCSIRYGEVTEAFFGQGTRLTVV.

The chain employs TRBV6-6 and TRBJ2-4; either TRBD1 or TRBD2 may supply D (7 bases each). Germline V gene sequence: CDR1 MNHNY, CDR2 SVGAGI (reference sequence). The CDR3 extends over 12 amino acids. V was cut by 5 bases and J by 9 bases, with 11 bases left in between. The CDR3 region has the DNA TGTGCCAGCAGTCCCAGGGGGGGCATTCAGTACTTC. Its translation is CASSPRGGIQYF.

This clonotype has just a few counts. This chain uses TRBV7-9 with TRBJ2-1; D unclear. Trimming removed 5 bases from V and 8 bases from J, with 7 bases in between. This CDR3 has 11 amino acids. Germline lookup yields CDR1 SEHNR and CDR2 FQNEAQ (reference sequence). The DNA for the CDR3 is TGTGCCAGCAGCACTAAGCATGAGCAGTTCTTC. Translated: CASSTKHEQFF.

This clonotype was detected many times. The chain combines TRBV7-2 with TRBJ1-2; D perhaps matches TRBD1 (6 bases). Per the germline V gene, CDR1 is SGHTA and CDR2 is FQGNSA. Trimming shortened V by 1 base and J by 1 base, and 16 bases separated the two germline ends. The CDR3 is made up of 17 amino acids. In nucleotides, the CDR3 is TGTGCCAGCAGCTTAGTAGGGGGGGACACATTTAACTATGGCTACACCTTC. It translates to CASSLVGGDTFNYGYTF.

This clonotype was counted a few times. This chain connects TRBV2 to TRBJ2-7, with D perhaps TRBD1 (6 bases). The CDR3 covers 14 residues. Germline loops: CDR1 SNHLY, CDR2 FYNNEI. V dropped 5 bases and J dropped 5 bases, with 16 bases sitting between them. Written as DNA, the CDR3 is TGTGCCAGCAGTAAGGCAGGGGTGGACGACGAGCAGTACTTC. Its translation: CASSKAGVDDEQYF. Looking up the rest from reference TRBV2 and TRBJ2-7 gives the full variable domain: EPEVTQTPSHQVTQMGQEVILRCVPISNHLYFYWYRQILGQKVEFLVSFYNNEISEKSEIFDDQFSVERPDGSNFTLKIRSTKLEDSAMYFCASSKAGVDDEQYFGPGTRLTVT.

V is TRBV19 and J is TRBJ2-1; TRBD2 matches at 8 bases. The J segment lost 7 bases and the V segment lost 1 base, leaving 12 bases of the junction unmatched. Germline V gives CDR1 LNHDA, CDR2 SQIVND (reference sequence). CDR3 size: 17 residues. CDR3 amino acids: CASSIAPGGRKANEQFF. The CDR3, as DNA: TGTGCCAGTAGTATAGCTCCGGGGGGGCGAAAGGCGAATGAGCAGTTCTTC.

This clonotype was detected a few times. The chain joins TRBV5-6 to TRBJ1-1, with 10 bases that match TRBD1. The CDR3 covers 15 residues. Germline CDR1 reads SGHDT; CDR2 reads YYEEEE. V lost 7 bases and J lost 5; bases outside the gene matches: 11. The CDR3 loop reads CASLGDRGRQTEAFF. Written as DNA, the CDR3 is TGTGCCAGCTTAGGAGACAGGGGGCGTCAGACTGAAGCTTTCTTT.

This clonotype was found a few times. The chain recombines TRBV6-1 with TRBJ2-7, with 9 positions matching TRBD1. The CDR3 is 14 amino acids. V shed 5 bases and J 2 bases; nucleotides not matched to a gene: 4. Germline CDR1 is MNHNS and CDR2 is SASEGT. The CDR3 DNA reads TGTGCCAGCAGTTGGGACAGGGAAACCTACGAGCAGTACTTC. Translation gives CASSWDRETYEQYF.

The chain is built from TRBV28 and TRBJ2-1, with 9 positions matching TRBD1. Per the germline V gene, CDR1 is MDHEN and CDR2 is SYDVKM. V gave up 9 bases and J gave up 4 bases; unmatched junction bases: 10. This CDR3 contains 15 residues. In DNA form, the CDR3 reads TGTGCCAGTAAACAGGGGGCGAGGTATTACAATGAGCAGTTCTTC. It yields the protein CASKQGARYYNEQFF.

The chain carries TRBV7-9 and TRBJ2-7; D gene uncertain. There are 12 residues in the CDR3. Germline values: CDR1 SEHNR, CDR2 FQNEAQ (reference sequence). V dropped 5 bases and J dropped 4 bases, with 9 bases sitting between them. The CDR3 reads CASSHTPYEQYV. CDR3 nucleotides: TGTGCCAGCAGCCATACCCCTTACGAGCAGTACGTC.

This chain connects TRBV29-1 to TRBJ2-1, with TRBD2 identical over 9 bases. In germline, CDR1 is SQVTM, CDR2 ANQGSEA. J gave up 7 bases and V 4 bases, and 11 bases lay outside the gene matches. The CDR3 has 15 amino acids. In DNA form, the CDR3 reads TGCAGCGTTGGTTCTAGCGGGGTTTTTAGGAATGAGCAGTTCTTC. Translated: CSVGSSGVFRNEQFF.

This clonotype was observed at least ten times. The rearrangement joins TRBV6-4 to TRBJ2-6; the D gene is possibly TRBD1 (5 bases). CDR1 is MRHNA and CDR2 is SNTAGT in the germline V gene. The CDR3 contains 14 residues. V was pared by 6 bases and J by 0 bases, with 6 bases between. The CDR3: CASRDSSGANVLTF. CDR3 nucleotide sequence: TGTGCCAGCAGAGACAGCTCTGGGGCCAACGTCCTGACTTTC.

The genes are TRBV20-1 and TRBJ1-2; 8 bases fit TRBD1. The CDR3 sequence is 13 residues long. The junction had 9 bases not matched to a gene; V was cut back by 6 bases and J by 6 bases. In germline, CDR1 is DFQATT, CDR2 SNEGSKA (reference sequence). CDR3 loop: CSALDREWDGYTF. The CDR3 DNA sequence: TGCAGTGCCCTGGACAGGGAGTGGGATGGCTACACCTTC.

This clonotype occurred a few times. The rearrangement links TRBV10-3 to TRBJ2-1; D perhaps matches TRBD1 (5 bases). V was cut by 7 bases and J by 2 bases, with 9 bases left in between. The CDR3 has 13 amino acids. The germline gives CDR1 ENHRY, CDR2 SYGVKD. This CDR3 reads CAITQGTYNEQFF. The DNA for the CDR3 is TGTGCCATCACTCAGGGAACCTACAATGAGCAGTTCTTC.

This clonotype occurred many times. This rearrangement joins TRBV7-2 to TRBJ2-5; a possible D gene is TRBD1 (6 bases). The V end was cut by 1 base, the J end by 3 bases, with 18 bases between. The CDR3 sequence is 17 residues long. CDR1 SGHTA and CDR2 FQGNSA come from the germline V gene. CDR3 coding DNA: TGTGCCAGCAGCTTAGAAACAGGGTCGGCCCGCGAAGAGACCCAGTACTTC. Its protein product is CASSLETGSAREETQYF.

This clonotype came up a few times. The chain employs TRBV5-1 and TRBJ2-1; D not certain. Trimming stripped 1 base from V and 5 bases from J, with 7 bases between. The CDR3 contains 13 residues. CDR1 is SGHRS and CDR2 is YFSETQ in the germline V gene. CDR3 nucleotides: TGCGCCAGCAGCTTGCCTCGTGACAATGAGCAGTTCTTC. Its translation: CASSLPRDNEQFF.

The V and J genes are TRBV28 and TRBJ1-5; a possible D gene is TRBD1 (5 bases). The CDR3 runs to 17 residues. Germline V gives CDR1 MDHEN, CDR2 SYDVKM. V was clipped by 7 bases and J by 6 bases, with 25 bases between them. CDR3 coding DNA: TGTGCCAGCAAGGGGATGGGGGACTCACACCTTGGTCAGCCCCAGCATTTT. It encodes CASKGMGDSHLGQPQHF.

This clonotype was recorded only once. The genes are TRBV11-2 and TRBJ1-3; 7 bases fit TRBD1. From germline, CDR1 is SGHAT and CDR2 FQNNGV. CDR3 length: 16 amino acids. Trimming removed 5 bases from V and 0 bases from J; junction bases left unmatched: 7. The CDR3: CASSPWTGHSGNTIYF. CDR3 sequence (DNA): TGTGCCAGCAGCCCCTGGACAGGACACTCTGGAAACACCATATATTTT.

This clonotype occurred a few times. V and J are TRBV7-9 and TRBJ2-7, with no clear D. Germline lookup yields CDR1 SEHNR and CDR2 FQNEAQ (reference sequence). Trimming removed 3 bases from V and 2 bases from J, with 11 bases in between. The CDR3 loop spans 14 amino acids. Here the CDR3 reads CASSFRTAAYEQYF. The CDR3 bases are TGTGCCAGCAGCTTCCGGACGGCCGCCTACGAGCAGTACTTC.

This clonotype has a single count. A much larger clone sits a single nucleotide away, making a read error possible. V gene TRBV12-3 or TRBV12-4 combines with J gene TRBJ1-4; D remains unclear. This CDR3 region has 14 residues. The V gene lost 6 bases and the J gene lost 7 bases, with 15 bases spanning the gap. CDR3 amino acids: CASSFSPRVEKLFF. In DNA form, the CDR3 reads TGTGCCAGCAGCTTCTCGCCGAGGGTTGAAAAACTGTTTTTT.

This clonotype has at least ten counts. The chain uses TRBV7-9 and TRBJ1-3; possible D gene TRBD1, 5 bases. CDR1 SEHNR and CDR2 FQNEAQ come from the germline V gene (reference sequence). Trimming cost V 5 bases and J 1 base, with 9 bases left between them. The CDR3 contains 14 residues. This chain's CDR3 is CASSAGTSGNTIYF. CDR3 coding DNA: TGTGCCAGCAGCGCCGGGACGTCTGGAAACACCATATATTTT.

J is TRBJ2-5 and V is TRBV13; the D gene is possibly TRBD2 (5 bases). The germline CDR1 and CDR2 sequences are PRHDT and FYEKMQ (reference sequence). Between the trimmed V and J ends, which lost 5 bases and 4 bases, there was a span of 14 bases. CDR3 size: 14 residues. The CDR3 DNA reads TGTGCCAGCAGCACCGAGAGGGCTCCAGAGACCCAGTACTTC. It yields the protein CASSTERAPETQYF.

This clonotype was seen more than once but under ten times. The V gene is TRBV5-4, the J gene TRBJ1-1; D might be TRBD1 (5 bases). This CDR3 has 13 amino acids. V was shortened by 7 bases and J by 5 bases, with 15 bases between the two germline ends. Germline CDR1 SGHNT, CDR2 YYREEE (reference sequence). The CDR3: CASPGAPGTEAFF. As DNA, the CDR3 is TGTGCCAGCCCCGGGGCACCGGGGACTGAAGCTTTCTTT.

This chain connects TRBV19 to TRBJ2-6; 7 bases fit TRBD2. Germline V CDR1 and CDR2: LNHDA, SQIVND (reference sequence). This CDR3 has 13 amino acids. Losses at the gene ends were 9 bases for V and 7 bases for J; bases not matched to a gene: 6. The CDR3 spells CASWGGVANVLTF. The CDR3 bases are TGTGCCAGCTGGGGGGGGGTTGCCAACGTCCTGACTTTC.

This chain uses TRBV28 with TRBJ2-7; maybe TRBD1 (5 bases). V lost 5 bases and J lost 5, with 16 bases in between. Germline-derived CDR1 and CDR2 are MDHEN and SYDVKM. This CDR3 spans 14 amino acids. The CDR3 DNA reads as TGTGCCAGCAGTCCCATCGAAGGGGCGAACGAGCAGTACTTC. This sequence encodes CASSPIEGANEQYF. Supplemented by reference TRBV28 and TRBJ2-7, the full variable domain reads DVKVTQSSRYLVKRTGEKVFLECVQDMDHENMFWYRQDPGLGLRLIYFSYDVKMKEKGDIPEGYSVSREKKERFSLILESASTNQTSMYLCASSPIEGANEQYFGPGTRLTVT.